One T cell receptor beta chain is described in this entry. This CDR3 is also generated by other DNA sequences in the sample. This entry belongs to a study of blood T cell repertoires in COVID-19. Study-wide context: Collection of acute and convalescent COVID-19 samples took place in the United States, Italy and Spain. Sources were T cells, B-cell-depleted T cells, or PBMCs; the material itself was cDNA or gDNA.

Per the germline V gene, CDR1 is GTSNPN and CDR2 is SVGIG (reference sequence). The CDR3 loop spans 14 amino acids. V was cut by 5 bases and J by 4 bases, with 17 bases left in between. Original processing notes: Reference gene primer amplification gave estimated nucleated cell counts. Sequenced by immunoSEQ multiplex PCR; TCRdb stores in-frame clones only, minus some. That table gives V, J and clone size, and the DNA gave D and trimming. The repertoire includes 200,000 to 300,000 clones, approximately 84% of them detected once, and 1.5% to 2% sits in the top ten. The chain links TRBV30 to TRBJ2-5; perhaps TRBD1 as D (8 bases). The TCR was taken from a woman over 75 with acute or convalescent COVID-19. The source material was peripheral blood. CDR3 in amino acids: CAWGTGGVIETQYF. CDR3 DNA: TGTGCCTGGGGCACAGGGGGGGTTATAGAGACCCAGTACTTC.